This T cell receptor beta chain comes out of a study of blood T cells in healthy people across ages. Study overall: Using template switching, researchers captured about one barcoded beta molecule for each two T cells.

Combining a sample-barcoded 5' primer with a J-beta primer mix, a second PCR ran for roughly 7 to 11 cycles. Sequencing recovered at least 2.5 million CDR3-containing paired-end reads from each sample. TCRdb re-called the 5' RACE reads with MiXCR, one entry per CDR3 protein. The profile shows 650,000 to 800,000 distinct CDR3 sequences, around 45% of them singletons. In terms of origin and age, donors were healthy Caucasian individuals from Russia aged about 6 to 90. The CDR3 totals 17 residues. CDR1 SGDLS and CDR2 YYNGEE come from the germline V gene. Trimming at V came to 3 bases and at J to 2 bases, leaving 7 bases not matched to a gene.

The sequence came from a man aged 60 to 69 in good health. Sequenced sample: blood. The chain links TRBV9 to TRBJ2-1, with 11 bases lining up with TRBD2. The CDR3 region has the DNA TGTGCCAGCAGCGCGCCAGGGACTAGCGGTCCCTACAATGAGCAGTTCTTC. Protein product: CASSAPGTSGPYNEQFF.